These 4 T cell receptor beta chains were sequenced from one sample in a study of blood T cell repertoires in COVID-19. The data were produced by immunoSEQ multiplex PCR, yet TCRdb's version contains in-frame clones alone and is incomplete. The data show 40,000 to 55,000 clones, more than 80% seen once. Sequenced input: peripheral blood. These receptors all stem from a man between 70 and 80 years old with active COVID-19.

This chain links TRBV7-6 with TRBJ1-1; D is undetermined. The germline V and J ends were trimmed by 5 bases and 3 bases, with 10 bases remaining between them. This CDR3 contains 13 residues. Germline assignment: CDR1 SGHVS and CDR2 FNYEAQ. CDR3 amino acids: CASSRGGDTEAFF. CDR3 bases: TGTGCCAGCAGCAGAGGTGGCGACACTGAAGCTTTCTTT.

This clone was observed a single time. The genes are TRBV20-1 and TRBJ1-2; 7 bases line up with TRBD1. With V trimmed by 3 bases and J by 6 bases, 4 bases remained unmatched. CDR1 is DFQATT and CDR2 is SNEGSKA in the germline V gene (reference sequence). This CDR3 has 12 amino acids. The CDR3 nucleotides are TGCAGTGCTAGTTCGACAGGGAATGGCTACACCTTC. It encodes CSASSTGNGYTF.

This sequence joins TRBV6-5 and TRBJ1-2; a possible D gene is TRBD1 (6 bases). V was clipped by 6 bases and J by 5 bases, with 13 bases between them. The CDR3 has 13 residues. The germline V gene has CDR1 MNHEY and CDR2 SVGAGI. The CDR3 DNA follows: TGTGCCAGCAGCCAACAGGGAAATTATGGCTACACCTTC. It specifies CASSQQGNYGYTF.

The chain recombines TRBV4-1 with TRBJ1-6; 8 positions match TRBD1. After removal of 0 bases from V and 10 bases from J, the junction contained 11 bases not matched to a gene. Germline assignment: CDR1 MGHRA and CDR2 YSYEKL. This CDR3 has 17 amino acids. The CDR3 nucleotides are TGCGCCAGCAGCCAAGATAAGTCAGGGGGCAATCGCTCACCCCTCCACTTT. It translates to CASSQDKSGGNRSPLHF.